This record looks at one T cell receptor beta chain sequence and its context. Its antigen is unidentified. These data originate in a study of identical twins. TCRdb used MiXCR to reprocess the 5' RACE reads, holding one entry per CDR3 protein. The repertoire consists of some 900,000 distinct CDR3 sequences, with roughly 12% occurring once and the leading ten covering around 1.5%. Everyone who gave samples was a healthy Caucasian. Findings and limits, study-wide: Memory repertoires showed no such pattern, whereas abundant cord blood beta clonotypes carried fewer insertions.

Per the germline V gene, CDR1 is SQVTM and CDR2 is ANQGSEA. V was clipped by 6 bases and J by 6 bases, with 14 bases between them. CDR3 length: 12 amino acids. These data were likewise used in another study, on yellow fever vaccine responses in identical twins.

The sample was PBMCs. The chain recombines TRBV29-1 with TRBJ1-1, with a possible D match to TRBD1 (5 bases). This sequence originates from a woman aged 18-29 years in good health. The CDR3 sequence is CSVAPGVAEAFF. CDR3 nucleotides: TGCAGCGTAGCCCCGGGGGTCGCTGAAGCTTTCTTT.